These 32 T cell receptor beta chains were all obtained from the same sample, sequenced in a study of regulatory T cells in long-lasting Graves disease. For TCR beta, libraries came from iRepertoire HTBI primers and Arm-PCR of CDR3 regions. TCRdb re-derived calls from the multiplex PCR reads in MiXCR, one entry per CDR3 protein. Of fewer than 450,000 distinct CDR3 sequences listed, about 15% were seen once; the top ten hold 7.8%. The time point is: newly diagnosed GD, antithyroid drugs for less than 3 months. TCR sequences were obtained from RNA taken from PBMCs. In addition, the sample was reused for a study of T cells in Graves' hyperthyroidism and ophthalmopathy.

The starting material was peripheral blood mononuclear cells (PBMCs), obtained at new diagnosis, from a patient treated with antithyroid drugs. These TCRs come from a woman aged 40 to 50 with Graves disease.

This clonotype showed up just a few times. Since a much larger clone is just one base distant, this may be a read error. This chain links TRBV7-2 with TRBJ2-4; TRBD1 is a possible D gene (6 bases). This CDR3 comprises 17 residues. V shed 4 bases and J shed 0 bases, with 16 bases lying between them. The germline CDR1 and CDR2 sequences are SGHTA and FQGNSA. CDR3 sequence (DNA): TGTGCCAGCAGCTCAGTAGGACAGCGTCTAGCCAAAAACATTCAGTACTTC. This codes for CASSSVGQRLAKNIQYF.

Regarding this clonotype: A far larger clone is just one base off, so this is likely a read error. V and J are TRBV2 and TRBJ2-3; 9 positions agree with TRBD2. With the DNA end fitting TRBJ2-5 better, the J assignment may be wrong. The CDR3 covers 15 residues. Germline loops: CDR1 SNHLY, CDR2 FYNNEI. This CDR3 reads CASSAGLAQRGTQYF. DNA for the CDR3: TGTGCCAGCAGTGCGGGACTAGCCCAAAGAGGGACCCAGTACTTC.

This clonotype appeared a few times. J is TRBJ2-3 and V is TRBV4-3; TRBD2 matches at 9 bases. With 0 bases clipped from V and 3 bases from J, the junction kept 10 bases outside the gene matches. CDR1 is LGHNA, CDR2 YSLEER, per germline. The CDR3 has 18 residues. The CDR3 is CASSQDSLSGRWTDTQYF. Here the CDR3 DNA reads TGCGCCAGCAGCCAAGATAGTCTTAGCGGGAGATGGACAGATACGCAGTATTTT.

The chain uses TRBV29-1 and TRBJ2-2; no reliable D call. This CDR3 comprises 10 residues. The V gene lost 5 bases and the J gene lost 7 bases, with 5 bases spanning the gap. From germline, CDR1 is SQVTM and CDR2 ANQGSEA. CDR3 region: CSVRNGELFF. The DNA of the CDR3 is TGCAGCGTTAGGAACGGGGAGCTGTTTTTT.

This clonotype was seen a single time. This may come from a read error, since a much larger clone is one base off. The chain is built from TRBV28 and TRBJ1-2; D not certain. Germline V gene lookup returns CDR1 MDHEN and CDR2 SYDVKM. This CDR3 comprises 13 residues. Trimming removed 2 bases at V and 8 bases at J, with 12 bases between. The CDR3 DNA reads TGTGCCAGCAGTTTAGAGGGAATGGGCGGCTACACCTTC. This codes for CASSLEGMGGYTF.

This clonotype was recorded many times. The gene calls are TRBV9 and TRBJ2-3, with 10 bases identical to TRBD2. Germline V gene lookup returns CDR1 SGDLS and CDR2 YYNGEE. The V and J ends lost 4 bases and 3 bases, in that order; junction bases with no gene match: 8. The CDR3 is made up of 16 amino acids. CDR3 loop: CASSTLAGVGTDTQYF. The CDR3 region has the DNA TGTGCCAGCAGCACTCTAGCGGGAGTCGGGACAGATACGCAGTATTTT.

CDR3 region: CASSARPSYEQYF. The CDR3, as DNA: TGTGCCAGCAGTGCTCGGCCGTCCTACGAGCAGTACTTC. The chain couples TRBV2 to TRBJ2-7; no reliable D call. CDR1 is SNHLY, CDR2 FYNNEI, per germline. The CDR3 is 13 amino acids. Trimming shortened V by 4 bases and J by 1 base, and 8 bases separated the two germline ends.

This clonotype occurred many times. This rearrangement joins TRBV10-3 to TRBJ1-1; possible D gene TRBD1, 5 bases. This CDR3 spans 13 amino acids. The germline V gene encodes CDR1 ENHRY and CDR2 SYGVKD. V lost 6 bases to trimming and J lost 5 bases, with 13 bases between them. The CDR3 here is CAISKAGNTEAFF. CDR3 nucleotide sequence: TGTGCCATCAGCAAGGCAGGGAATACTGAAGCTTTCTTT.

This clonotype was seen ten or more times. This rearrangement joins TRBV28 to TRBJ2-7, with D maybe TRBD2 (7 bases). CDR3 length: 15 residues. Trimming took 3 bases from V and 3 from J, leaving 15 bases between them. Germline V gene sequence: CDR1 MDHEN, CDR2 SYDVKM. The CDR3 DNA reads TGTGCCAGCAGTTTCGGGGGGCTTGCCCTCTACGAGCAGTACTTC. Its translation is CASSFGGLALYEQYF.

In its sample, this clonotype was seen a few times. The CDR3 spells CASSQALGETQYF. The CDR3 DNA follows: TGCGCCAGCAGCCAGGCCCTCGGAGAGACCCAGTACTTC. The chain joins TRBV4-1 to TRBJ2-5, with D uncertain. The CDR3 is 13 amino acids. V was trimmed by 3 bases and J by 4 bases, leaving 9 bases between them. Germline CDR1 and CDR2: MGHRA and YSYEKL.

This clonotype showed up many times. The chain combines TRBV28 with TRBJ2-1; 8 bases agree with TRBD1. From germline, CDR1 is MDHEN and CDR2 SYDVKM. This CDR3 region has 14 residues. Trimming took 4 bases from V and 10 from J; bases not matched to a gene: 9. CDR3 DNA: TGTGCCAGCAGTTCGCCCCATCGGACAGGGGAGCAGTTCTTC. Its translation is CASSSPHRTGEQFF. Variable domain in full (rest from reference TRBV28 and TRBJ2-1): DVKVTQSSRYLVKRTGEKVFLECVQDMDHENMFWYRQDPGLGLRLIYFSYDVKMKEKGDIPEGYSVSREKKERFSLILESASTNQTSMYLCASSSPHRTGEQFFGPGTRLTVL.

This clonotype was found many times. The gene calls are TRBV28 and TRBJ2-1; 7 nucleotides match TRBD2. Germline V gives CDR1 MDHEN, CDR2 SYDVKM. Germline trimming cut 3 bases from V and 7 bases from J; bases unmatched to any gene: 15. The CDR3 is made up of 17 amino acids. For the CDR3, the DNA is TGTGCCAGCAGTTTTGTGGGCGGGGGAAGTATAGGGAATGAGCAGTTCTTC. Protein: CASSFVGGGSIGNEQFF.

At least ten counts were recorded for this clonotype. The chain has TRBV5-1 and TRBJ2-2, with D uncertain. The germline V gene has CDR1 SGHRS and CDR2 YFSETQ. V shed 0 bases and J shed 1 base, with 10 bases lying between them. The CDR3 extends over 16 amino acids. The CDR3 DNA sequence: TGCGCCAGCAGCTTGGTGGCTGGGGTGAACACCGGGGAGCTGTTTTTT. It is translated as CASSLVAGVNTGELFF.

This clonotype has just a few counts. J is TRBJ2-7 and V is TRBV13, with D tentatively TRBD1 (6 bases). V was shortened by 5 bases and J by 1 base, with 18 bases between the two germline ends. CDR3 length: 16 residues. The germline gives CDR1 PRHDT, CDR2 FYEKMQ (reference sequence). The CDR3 DNA reads as TGTGCCAGCAGCGCCAGAACGAAAGACAGGTCCTACGAGCAGTACTTC. Translating gives CASSARTKDRSYEQYF.

As for this clonotype: Here the CDR3 omits its conserved ending phenylalanine or tryptophan, so a read error is the likely source. Because the CDR3's place on the DNA is in doubt, the DNA is left out and the CDR3 is given as listed by TCRdb. The chain links TRBV11-3 to TRBJ2-7; the table's D call, TRBD2, has no DNA check behind it. From germline, CDR1 is SGHNT and CDR2 YENEEA. The CDR3 sequence runs 9 residues, both termini included. This chain's CDR3 is CASSLEVAG.

In this sample, this clonotype turned up many times. The chain employs TRBV6-1 and TRBJ2-3; D is unclear. The CDR3 is 14 residues long. V was clipped by 2 bases and J by 0 bases, with 6 bases between them. The germline CDR1 and CDR2 sequences are MNHNS and SASEGT. The CDR3 spells CASSETDSTDTQYF. The CDR3 region has the DNA TGTGCCAGCAGTGAAACAGATAGCACAGATACGCAGTATTTT.

This clonotype was seen more than once but under ten times. This chain connects TRBV11-3 to TRBJ1-6; 10 bases align to TRBD1. V lost 5 bases to trimming and J lost 10 bases; unmatched junction nucleotides: 8. Germline V gene lookup returns CDR1 SGHNT and CDR2 YENEEA. The CDR3 runs to 15 residues. The CDR3 sequence is CASSPRTGGWSPLHF. In nucleotides, the CDR3 is TGTGCCAGCAGCCCCCGGACAGGGGGTTGGTCACCCCTCCACTTT.

This clonotype was found a few times. The J gene is TRBJ2-7, the V gene TRBV6-1; D is possibly TRBD2 (6 bases). From germline, CDR1 is MNHNS and CDR2 SASEGT. The CDR3 has 14 residues. Deletions cut 6 bases from V and 4 bases from J, with 16 bases between. The CDR3 is CASSPGRDWYEQYF. In nucleotides, the CDR3 is TGTGCCAGCAGCCCTGGAAGGGACTGGTACGAGCAGTACTTC.

In this sample, this clonotype turned up many times. V usage is TRBV12-3 or TRBV12-4 and J usage is TRBJ2-2; the match to TRBD1 covers 9 bases. Trimming removed 1 base from V and 1 base from J; junction bases left unmatched: 4. The CDR3 contains 17 residues. CDR3 sequence (DNA): TGTGCCAGCAGTTTAGGGACAGGGGTTCTGAACACCGGGGAGCTGTTTTTT. The encoded protein is CASSLGTGVLNTGELFF.

In its sample, this clonotype was seen a few times. V and J are TRBV5-1 and TRBJ1-1; D not certain. This CDR3 has 14 residues. The V gene lost 4 bases and the J gene lost 1 base, with 11 bases spanning the gap. Germline loops: CDR1 SGHRS, CDR2 YFSETQ. The CDR3 here is CASSINPENTEAFF. For the CDR3, the DNA is TGCGCCAGCAGCATTAACCCAGAGAACACTGAAGCTTTCTTT.

The chain couples TRBV18 to TRBJ2-1, with 8 bases fitting TRBD2. The CDR3 length is 15 residues. The ends lost 2 bases at V and 5 bases at J; junction bases unmatched: 5. Germline loops: CDR1 KGHSH, CDR2 LQKENI. The CDR3 reads CASSPSAGGNNEQFF. CDR3 coding DNA: TGTGCCAGCTCACCAAGTGCGGGAGGTAACAATGAGCAGTTCTTC.

The chain links TRBV19 to TRBJ2-4, with 11 nucleotides matching TRBD1. Germline V gene data show CDR1 as LNHDA and CDR2 as SQIVND (reference sequence). V was pared by 3 bases and J by 3 bases, with 1 base of the junction left unmatched. CDR3 length: 15 amino acids. CDR3 in DNA: TGTGCCAGTAGTATGGGACAGGGGGACAAAAACATTCAGTACTTC. Translation: CASSMGQGDKNIQYF.

This chain uses TRBV7-9 with TRBJ1-3; no reliable D call. The CDR3 is 11 residues long. V lost 2 bases, J lost 11 bases, and 7 bases lay in between. The V gene's germline CDR1 is SEHNR and CDR2 FQNEAQ (reference sequence). The CDR3 reads CASSLYDPIYF. The CDR3 DNA sequence: TGTGCCAGCAGCTTATATGACCCCATATATTTT.

With regard to this clonotype: This may come from a read error, since a much larger clone is one base off. V and J are TRBV12-3 or TRBV12-4 and TRBJ2-1, with D uncertain. This CDR3 has 12 amino acids. V was pared by 8 bases and J by 10 bases, with 15 bases between. The CDR3 spells CASSNGSYEQFF. DNA of the CDR3: TGTGCCAGCTCTAACGGATCCTACGAGCAGTTCTTC.

This clonotype has a handful of counts. CDR3 in amino acids: CASSPSRRTFYNEQFF. Here the CDR3 DNA reads TGTGCCAGCAGCCCTAGTCGTCGTACCTTCTACAATGAGCAGTTCTTC. The gene calls are TRBV28 and TRBJ2-1; D remains unclear. There are 16 residues in the CDR3. CDR1 and CDR2 (germline): MDHEN, SYDVKM. Between the trimmed V and J ends, which lost 6 bases and 3 bases, there was a span of 18 bases.

The gene calls are TRBV19 and TRBJ2-1; D gene unclear. The CDR3 contains 11 residues. V was shortened by 8 bases and J by 9 bases, with 11 bases between the two germline ends. Germline V gene lookup returns CDR1 LNHDA and CDR2 SQIVND (reference sequence). Here the CDR3 DNA reads TGTGCCAGTCATAGTGGTACTGAGCAGTTCTTC. Its protein product is CASHSGTEQFF.

This clonotype was seen more than once but under ten times. The CDR3 region has the DNA TGTGCCAGCAGCCTGGGACAAAGAAACATTCAGTACTTC. Residues: CASSLGQRNIQYF. The chain joins TRBV28 to TRBJ2-4, with D possibly matching TRBD1 (6 bases). The V gene's germline CDR1 is MDHEN and CDR2 SYDVKM. This CDR3 has 13 amino acids. The V and J ends lost 6 bases and 6 bases respectively, with 12 bases between them.

V is TRBV14 and J is TRBJ1-1; tentatively, D is TRBD1 (6 bases). V was cut by 4 bases and J by 3 bases, with 18 bases left in between. In germline, CDR1 is SGHDN, CDR2 FVKESK. The CDR3 loop spans 16 amino acids. The CDR3 nucleotides read TGTGCCAGCAGCCCCGGTGGGGGGCTAAGGGACACTGAAGCTTTCTTT. This sequence encodes CASSPGGGLRDTEAFF.

This clonotype was counted many times. This chain uses TRBV15 with TRBJ2-7; TRBD2 matches 7 bases. With 5 bases clipped from V and 5 bases from J, the junction kept 9 bases outside the gene matches. This CDR3 is built from 14 residues. The germline V gene has CDR1 LNHNV and CDR2 YYDKDF (reference sequence). The CDR3 spells CATSPVGGINEQYF. In DNA, the CDR3 is TGTGCCACCAGCCCTGTGGGGGGGATAAACGAGCAGTACTTC.

The table lists this clonotype with many counts. The chain couples TRBV10-1 to TRBJ2-1; 7 bases fit TRBD1. Germline-derived CDR1 and CDR2 are WNHNN and SYGVQD (reference sequence). The CDR3 covers 14 residues. Trimming removed 6 bases from V and 4 bases from J; junction bases left unmatched: 6. The CDR3 spells CASSVGQYYNEQFF. The CDR3 DNA follows: TGCGCCAGCAGCGTGGGACAGTATTACAATGAGCAGTTCTTC.

This clonotype was seen many times. V gene TRBV11-2 combines with J gene TRBJ2-7; D is uncertain. The CDR3 is 15 residues long. CDR1 is SGHAT and CDR2 is FQNNGV in the germline V gene. V was pared by 6 bases and J by 2 bases, with 17 bases between. Here the CDR3 DNA reads TGTGCCAGCAGTGAAATATCAGGTTCTACCTACGAGCAGTACTTC. Translating gives CASSEISGSTYEQYF.

Comments on this clonotype: This sequence may be a read error, since a much larger clone differs from it by one base. This chain links TRBV27 with TRBJ2-7, with D perhaps assigned TRBD1 or TRBD2 (7 bases each). CDR1 is MNHEY and CDR2 is SMNVEV in the germline V gene (reference sequence). This CDR3 has 16 amino acids. V was pared by 0 bases and J by 4 bases, with 16 bases between. CDR3 loop: CASSLSGLTGQYEQYF. The CDR3 region has the DNA TGTGCCAGCAGTTTATCGGGACTAACGGGACAGTACGAGCAGTACTTC.